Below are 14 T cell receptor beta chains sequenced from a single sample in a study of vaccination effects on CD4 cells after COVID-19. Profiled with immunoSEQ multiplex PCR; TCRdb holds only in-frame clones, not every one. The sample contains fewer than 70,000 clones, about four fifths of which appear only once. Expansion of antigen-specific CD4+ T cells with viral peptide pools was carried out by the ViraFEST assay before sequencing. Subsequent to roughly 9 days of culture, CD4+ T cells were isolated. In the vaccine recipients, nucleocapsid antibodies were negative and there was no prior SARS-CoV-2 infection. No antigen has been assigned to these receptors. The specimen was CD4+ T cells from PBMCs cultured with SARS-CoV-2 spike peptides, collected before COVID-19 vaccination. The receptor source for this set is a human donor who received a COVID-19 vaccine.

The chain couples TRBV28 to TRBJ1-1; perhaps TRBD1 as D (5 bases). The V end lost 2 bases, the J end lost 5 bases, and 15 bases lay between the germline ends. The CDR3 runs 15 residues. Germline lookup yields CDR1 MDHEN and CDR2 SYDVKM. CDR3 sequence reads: CASSLHRGLGTEAFF. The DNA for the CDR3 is TGTGCCAGCAGTTTACACCGGGGCCTCGGAACTGAAGCTTTCTTT.

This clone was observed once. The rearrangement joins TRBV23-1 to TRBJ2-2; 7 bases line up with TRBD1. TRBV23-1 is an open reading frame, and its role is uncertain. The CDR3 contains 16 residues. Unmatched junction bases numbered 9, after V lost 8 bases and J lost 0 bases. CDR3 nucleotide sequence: TGCGCCAGCGACCATCAAGGACAGGCGAACACCGGGGAGCTGTTTTTT. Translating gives CASDHQGQANTGELFF.

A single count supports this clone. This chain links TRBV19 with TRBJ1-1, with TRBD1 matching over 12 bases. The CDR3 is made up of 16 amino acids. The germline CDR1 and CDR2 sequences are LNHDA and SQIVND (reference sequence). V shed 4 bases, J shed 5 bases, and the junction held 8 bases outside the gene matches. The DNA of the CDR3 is TGTGCCAGTAGTAAGGGGACAGGGGGCGTATGGACTGAAGCTTTCTTT. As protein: CASSKGTGGVWTEAFF.

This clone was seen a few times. The CDR3 DNA reads TGTGCCAGCAGCTTAGGGATATCAGGGTTCGGGGAGCTGTTTTTT. Translated, it gives CASSLGISGFGELFF. The chain has TRBV7-8 and TRBJ2-2, with a tentative D call TRBD1 (5 bases). Germline V CDR1 and CDR2: SGHVS, FQNEAQ. Trimming left V 1 base short and J 7 bases short, with 13 bases between. The CDR3 contains 15 residues.

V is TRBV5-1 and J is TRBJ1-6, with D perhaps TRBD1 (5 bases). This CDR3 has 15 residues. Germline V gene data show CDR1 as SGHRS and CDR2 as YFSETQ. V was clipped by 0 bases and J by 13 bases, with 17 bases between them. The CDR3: CASSLELPGTAPLHF. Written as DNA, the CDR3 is TGCGCCAGCAGCTTGGAATTACCCGGGACCGCGCCCCTCCACTTT.

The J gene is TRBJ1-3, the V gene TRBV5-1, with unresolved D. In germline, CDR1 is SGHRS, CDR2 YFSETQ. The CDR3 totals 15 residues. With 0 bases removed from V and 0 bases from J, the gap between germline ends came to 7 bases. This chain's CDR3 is CASSLGGSSGNTIYF. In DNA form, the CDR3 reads TGCGCCAGCAGCTTGGGGGGAAGCTCTGGAAACACCATATATTTT.

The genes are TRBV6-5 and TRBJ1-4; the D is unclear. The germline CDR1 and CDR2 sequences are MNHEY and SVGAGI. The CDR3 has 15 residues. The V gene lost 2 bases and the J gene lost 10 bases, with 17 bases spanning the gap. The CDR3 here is CASSYTVFPFGKLFF. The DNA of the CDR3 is TGTGCCAGCAGTTACACTGTTTTCCCCTTTGGAAAACTGTTTTTT.

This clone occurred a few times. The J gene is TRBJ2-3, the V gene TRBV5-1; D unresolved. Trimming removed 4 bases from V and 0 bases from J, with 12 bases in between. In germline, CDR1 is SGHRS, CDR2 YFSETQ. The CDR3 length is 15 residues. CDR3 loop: CASSPSDPSTDTQYF. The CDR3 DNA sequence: TGCGCCAGCAGCCCGTCCGACCCCAGCACAGATACGCAGTATTTT.

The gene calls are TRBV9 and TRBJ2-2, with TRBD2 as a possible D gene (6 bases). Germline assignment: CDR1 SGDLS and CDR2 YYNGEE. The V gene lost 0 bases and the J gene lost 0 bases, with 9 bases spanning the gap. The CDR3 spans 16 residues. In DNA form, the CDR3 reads TGTGCCAGCAGCGTAGGCCCGGGGGCGAACACCGGGGAGCTGTTTTTT. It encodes CASSVGPGANTGELFF.

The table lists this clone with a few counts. The CDR3 DNA reads as TGCAGCATCGGAGCTTACAATGAGCAGTTCTTC. This translates into CSIGAYNEQFF. The chain uses TRBV29-1 and TRBJ2-1; D unresolved. Trimming left V 8 bases short and J 4 bases short, with 9 bases between. Germline assignment: CDR1 SQVTM and CDR2 ANQGSEA. This CDR3 has 11 residues.

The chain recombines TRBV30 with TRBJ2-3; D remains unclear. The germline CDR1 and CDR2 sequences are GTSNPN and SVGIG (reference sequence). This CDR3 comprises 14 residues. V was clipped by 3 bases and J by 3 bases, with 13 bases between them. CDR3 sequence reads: CAWSPGQSTDTQYF. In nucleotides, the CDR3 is TGTGCCTGGAGCCCAGGTCAGAGTACAGATACGCAGTATTTT.

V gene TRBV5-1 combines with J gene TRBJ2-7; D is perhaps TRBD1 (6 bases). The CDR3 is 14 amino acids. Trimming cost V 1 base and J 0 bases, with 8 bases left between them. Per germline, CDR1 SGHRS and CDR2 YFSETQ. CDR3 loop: CASSLTGSSYEQYV. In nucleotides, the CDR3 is TGCGCCAGCAGCTTGACAGGGAGCTCCTACGAGCAGTACGTC.

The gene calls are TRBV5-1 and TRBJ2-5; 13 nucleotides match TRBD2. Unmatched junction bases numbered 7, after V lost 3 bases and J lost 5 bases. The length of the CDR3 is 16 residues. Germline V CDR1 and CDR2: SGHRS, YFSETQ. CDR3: CASSSTSGGPRETQYF. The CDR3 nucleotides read TGCGCCAGCAGCTCGACTAGCGGGGGGCCAAGGGAGACCCAGTACTTC.

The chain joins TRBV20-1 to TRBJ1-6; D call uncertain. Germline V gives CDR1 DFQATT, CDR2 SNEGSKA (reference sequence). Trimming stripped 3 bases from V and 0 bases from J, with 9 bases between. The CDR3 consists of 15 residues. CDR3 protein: CSASLLSSYNSPLHF. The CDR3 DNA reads TGCAGTGCTAGTCTCCTGAGCTCCTATAATTCACCCCTCCACTTT.